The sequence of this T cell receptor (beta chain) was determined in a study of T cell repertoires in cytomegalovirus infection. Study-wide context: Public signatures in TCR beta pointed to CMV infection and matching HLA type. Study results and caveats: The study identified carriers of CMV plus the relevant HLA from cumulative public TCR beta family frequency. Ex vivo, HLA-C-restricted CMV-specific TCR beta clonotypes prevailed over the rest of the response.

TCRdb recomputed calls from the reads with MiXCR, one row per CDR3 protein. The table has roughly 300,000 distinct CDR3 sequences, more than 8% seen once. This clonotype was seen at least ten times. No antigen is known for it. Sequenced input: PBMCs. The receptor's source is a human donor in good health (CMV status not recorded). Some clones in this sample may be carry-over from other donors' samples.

As DNA, the CDR3 is TGTGCCAGCAGCTTAACGGCCTTCGCAACTAATGAAAAACTGTTTTTT. Residues: CASSLTAFATNEKLFF. The V call is TRBV7-6, the J call TRBJ1-4; D not resolved. This CDR3 comprises 16 residues. Germline V lookup: CDR1 SGHVS, CDR2 FNYEAQ. Trimming took 2 bases from V and 0 from J, leaving 10 bases between them.